The T cell receptor beta chain under discussion was sequenced for a study of blood T cell repertoires in COVID-19. Background on the study: Samples of COVID-19 (acute and convalescent) were obtained from the United States, Italy and Spain. The cDNA or gDNA used as material had been derived from T cells, B-cell-depleted T cells, or PBMCs.

V gave up 3 bases and J gave up 1 base; unmatched junction bases: 7. There are 15 residues in the CDR3. The germline CDR1 and CDR2 sequences are DFQATT and SNEGSKA (reference sequence). How the authors handled the data: Amplifying reference gene primers gave estimates of nucleated cell counts. Only in-frame clones appear in the TCRdb table, and some are missing; sequencing was by immunoSEQ multiplex PCR. V and J calls and clone size are copied from that table; D and trimming were computed from the DNA. The table records under 200,000 clones, about 90% of them present only once. The clonotype was recovered from a man between 18 and 29 years old with active or convalescent COVID-19. Sequencing was carried out using peripheral blood. J is TRBJ2-5 and V is TRBV20-1; 8 nucleotides agree with TRBD2. The CDR3 nucleotides are TGCAGTGCTAGTAAGGCGGGGGGAGTCCAAGAGACCCAGTACTTC. Amino acids: CSASKAGGVQETQYF.